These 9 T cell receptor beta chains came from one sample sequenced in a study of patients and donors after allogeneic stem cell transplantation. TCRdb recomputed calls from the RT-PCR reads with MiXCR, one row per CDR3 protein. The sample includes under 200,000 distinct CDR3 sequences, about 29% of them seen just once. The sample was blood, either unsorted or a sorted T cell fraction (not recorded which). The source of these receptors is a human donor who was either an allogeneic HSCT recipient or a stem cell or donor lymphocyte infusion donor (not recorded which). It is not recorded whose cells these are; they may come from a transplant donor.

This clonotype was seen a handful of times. The CDR3: CASSESGRDQPQHF. CDR3 nucleotide sequence: TGCGCCAGCAGTGAGTCGGGGCGAGATCAGCCCCAGCATTTT. The chain carries TRBV10-2 and TRBJ1-5; possibly TRBD1 for D (5 bases). Germline V lookup: CDR1 WSHSY, CDR2 SAAADI. Trimming cost V 0 bases and J 5 bases, with 8 bases left between them. This CDR3 spans 14 amino acids.

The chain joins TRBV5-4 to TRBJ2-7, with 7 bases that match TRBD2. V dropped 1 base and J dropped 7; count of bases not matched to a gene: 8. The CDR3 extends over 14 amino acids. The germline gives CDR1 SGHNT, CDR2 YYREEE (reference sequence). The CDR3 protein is CASSLFLGGLEQYF. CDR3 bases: TGTGCCAGCAGCTTGTTTCTCGGGGGGTTAGAGCAGTACTTC.

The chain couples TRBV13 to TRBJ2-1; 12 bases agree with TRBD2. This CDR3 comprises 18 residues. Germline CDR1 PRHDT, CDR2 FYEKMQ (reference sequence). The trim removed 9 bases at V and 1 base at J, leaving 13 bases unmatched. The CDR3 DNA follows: TGTGCCAGTTTCCTAGCGGGAGGGCCCATCGAGTCCTACAATGAGCAGTTCTTC. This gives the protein CASFLAGGPIESYNEQFF.

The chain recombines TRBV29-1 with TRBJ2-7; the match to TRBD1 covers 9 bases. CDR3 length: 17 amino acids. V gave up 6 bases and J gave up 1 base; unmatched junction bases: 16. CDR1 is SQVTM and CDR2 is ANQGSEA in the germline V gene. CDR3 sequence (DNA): TGCAGCGTGGCGGGGACAGGGTGGGCTTTAGCTTCCTACGAGCAGTACTTC. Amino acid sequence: CSVAGTGWALASYEQYF.

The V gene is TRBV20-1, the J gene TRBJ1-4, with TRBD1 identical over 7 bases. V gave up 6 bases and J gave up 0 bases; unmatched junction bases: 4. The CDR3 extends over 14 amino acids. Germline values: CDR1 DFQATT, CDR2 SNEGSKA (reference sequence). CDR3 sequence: CSARDRSTNEKLFF. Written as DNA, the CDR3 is TGCAGTGCGAGGGACAGATCAACTAATGAAAAACTGTTTTTT.

Written as DNA, the CDR3 is TGCGCCAGCAGCTTGATGCAGCAGAGGGAAAGCGGGACCCAGTACTTC. Encoded protein: CASSLMQQRESGTQYF. This rearrangement joins TRBV5-1 to TRBJ2-5, with D tentatively TRBD2 (5 bases). Germline V gives CDR1 SGHRS, CDR2 YFSETQ. V was trimmed by 1 base and J by 7 bases, leaving 20 bases between them. The CDR3 sequence is 16 residues long.

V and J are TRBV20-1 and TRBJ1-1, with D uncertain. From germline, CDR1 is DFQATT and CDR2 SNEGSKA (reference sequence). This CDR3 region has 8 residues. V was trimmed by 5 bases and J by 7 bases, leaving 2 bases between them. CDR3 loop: CSAYEAFF. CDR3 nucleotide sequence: TGCAGTGCTTATGAAGCTTTCTTT.

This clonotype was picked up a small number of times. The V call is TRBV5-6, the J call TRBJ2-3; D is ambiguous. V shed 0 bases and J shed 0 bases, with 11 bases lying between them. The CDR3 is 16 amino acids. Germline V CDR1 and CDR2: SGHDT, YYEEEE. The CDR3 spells CASSLASLYSTDTQYF. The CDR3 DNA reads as TGTGCCAGCAGCTTGGCCAGCCTGTATAGCACAGATACGCAGTATTTT.

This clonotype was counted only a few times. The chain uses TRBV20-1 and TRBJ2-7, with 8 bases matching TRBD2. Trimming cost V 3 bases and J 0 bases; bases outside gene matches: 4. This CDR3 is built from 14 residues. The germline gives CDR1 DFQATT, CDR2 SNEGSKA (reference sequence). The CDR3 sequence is CSASELAASYEQYF. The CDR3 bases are TGCAGTGCTAGCGAACTAGCGGCCTCCTACGAGCAGTACTTC.